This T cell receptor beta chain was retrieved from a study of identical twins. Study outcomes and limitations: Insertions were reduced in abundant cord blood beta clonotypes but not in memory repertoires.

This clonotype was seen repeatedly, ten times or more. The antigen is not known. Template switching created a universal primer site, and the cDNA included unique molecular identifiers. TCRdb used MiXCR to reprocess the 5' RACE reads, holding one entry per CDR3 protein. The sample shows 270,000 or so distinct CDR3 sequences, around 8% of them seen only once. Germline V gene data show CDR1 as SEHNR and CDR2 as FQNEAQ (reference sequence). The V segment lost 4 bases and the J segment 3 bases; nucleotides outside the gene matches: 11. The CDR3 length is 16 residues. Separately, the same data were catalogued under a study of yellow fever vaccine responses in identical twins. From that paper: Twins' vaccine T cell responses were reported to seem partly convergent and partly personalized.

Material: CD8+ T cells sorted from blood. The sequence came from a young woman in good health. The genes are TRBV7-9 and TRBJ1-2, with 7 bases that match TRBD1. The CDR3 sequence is CASSSSYRGGDYGYTF. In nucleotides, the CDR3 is TGTGCCAGCAGCTCCTCTTACAGGGGAGGCGACTATGGCTACACCTTC.